A single sample gave rise to the 17 T cell receptor beta chains below, sequenced in a study of vaccination and CD4 T cells after COVID-19. These receptors are not linked to any known antigen. The Oncomine TCR Beta short-read assay was what sequenced the DNA obtained from cultured CD4+ T cells. TCRdb fed the PCR reads into MiXCR, producing one record per CDR3 protein. The data contain 8,000 to 10,000 distinct CDR3 sequences, 25% to 40% of them singletons. Treatment described: approximately nine-day PBMC culture with coronavirus spike peptide pools or control peptides (ViraFEST assay). Researchers collected the unexposed donor's CD4+ T cells before the COVID-19 pandemic (2011-2018). Sequencing used CD4+ T cells from blood, cultured in vitro. Receptors originate from a human donor in good health.

V is TRBV20-1 and J is TRBJ2-4; a weak D match, TRBD2 (6 bases). From germline, CDR1 is DFQATT and CDR2 SNEGSKA (reference sequence). Trimming pared 6 bases from V and 7 bases from J, leaving 16 bases between. This CDR3 spans 13 amino acids. CDR3 sequence: CSAEGLSVNIQYF. Here the CDR3 DNA reads TGCAGTGCGGAGGGATTATCCGTTAACATTCAGTACTTC.

This clonotype was seen just once. The chain carries TRBV5-1 and TRBJ2-1; 12 bases are a match to TRBD2. The CDR3 is 16 residues long. CDR1 and CDR2 from the germline V gene are SGHRS and YFSETQ. V shed 4 bases and J 6 bases; nucleotides not matched to a gene: 8. CDR3 in amino acids: CASSPASGGAFNEQFF. In nucleotides, the CDR3 is TGCGCCAGCAGCCCCGCTAGCGGGGGGGCCTTCAATGAGCAGTTCTTC.

The rearrangement joins TRBV7-3 to TRBJ2-2; tentatively, D is TRBD1 or TRBD2 (5 bases each). Germline V gene lookup returns CDR1 SGHTA and CDR2 FQGTGA. The V and J ends lost 2 bases and 2 bases respectively, with 15 bases between them. The CDR3 contains 17 residues. CDR3 DNA sequence: TGTGCCAGCAGCTTATTTCGTCCGGGACGAAACACCGGGGAGCTGTTTTTT. Protein product: CASSLFRPGRNTGELFF.

The chain carries TRBV19 and TRBJ1-5, with a possible D match to TRBD1 (6 bases). The germline gives CDR1 LNHDA, CDR2 SQIVND (reference sequence). Trimming removed 6 bases at V and 4 bases at J, with 16 bases between. CDR3 size: 15 residues. The CDR3 DNA reads TGTGCCAGTAGGGTGGAAGGGACACATAATCAGCCCCAGCATTTT. Translated, it gives CASRVEGTHNQPQHF.

This clonotype turned up a few times. The chain links TRBV2 to TRBJ2-3, with D possibly matching TRBD1 (5 bases). Germline values: CDR1 SNHLY, CDR2 FYNNEI. V was shortened by 3 bases and J by 1 base, with 17 bases between the two germline ends. The CDR3 length is 17 residues. CDR3 protein: CASSEGLRGVGTDTQYF. CDR3 in DNA: TGTGCCAGCAGTGAGGGCCTAAGGGGCGTCGGCACAGATACGCAGTATTTT.

V usage is TRBV11-2 and J usage is TRBJ2-7; D call uncertain. CDR1 is SGHAT, CDR2 FQNNGV, per germline. V dropped 4 bases and J dropped 4 bases, with 8 bases sitting between them. The CDR3 is 12 amino acids. The CDR3 protein is CASSSHRYEQYF. In DNA, the CDR3 is TGTGCCAGCAGCTCACACCGGTACGAGCAGTACTTC.

This clonotype was detected a few times. The chain links TRBV7-4 to TRBJ1-6; the D gene is possibly TRBD1 (5 bases). V gave up 10 bases and J gave up 10 bases, with 11 bases separating them. In germline, CDR1 is SGHVT, CDR2 SQSDAQ. The CDR3 is 11 residues long. CDR3 DNA: TGTGCCACTACATGGGGGTCACCCCTCCACTTT. Protein product: CATTWGSPLHF.

This chain uses TRBV2 with TRBJ1-2; D is perhaps TRBD1 (6 bases). CDR1 and CDR2 from the germline V gene are SNHLY and FYNNEI. The CDR3 has 14 residues. The ends were cut back, 6 bases at V and 4 bases at J, with 15 bases in the middle. This CDR3 is CASSGQTKLYGYTF. CDR3 coding DNA: TGTGCCAGCAGCGGACAGACGAAGCTCTATGGCTACACCTTC.

The chain recombines TRBV10-3 with TRBJ2-4, with D perhaps matching TRBD2 (5 bases). Trimming pared 8 bases from V and 2 bases from J, leaving 13 bases between. The CDR3 is 14 amino acids. In germline, CDR1 is ENHRY, CDR2 SYGVKD. CDR3 in amino acids: CAILDPGSKNIQYF. Here the CDR3 DNA reads TGTGCCATCCTGGATCCGGGGTCCAAAAACATTCAGTACTTC.

The rearrangement links TRBV5-4 to TRBJ2-1; no definite D call. The CDR3 consists of 12 residues. Germline V gives CDR1 SGHNT, CDR2 YYREEE (reference sequence). V gave up 0 bases and J gave up 6 bases, with 4 bases separating them. Written as DNA, the CDR3 is TGTGCCAGCAGCTTGGACTCCAATGAGCAGTTCTTC. This sequence encodes CASSLDSNEQFF.

This rearrangement joins TRBV6-1 to TRBJ1-1, with a tentative D call TRBD1 (5 bases). The V and J ends lost 6 bases and 8 bases respectively, with 19 bases between them. The CDR3 loop spans 14 amino acids. The germline V gene has CDR1 MNHNS and CDR2 SASEGT. As DNA, the CDR3 is TGTGCCAGCAGCCTAAAAGGGGAGGTGGCCGAAGCTTTCTTT. It yields the protein CASSLKGEVAEAFF.

This clonotype was found a few times. The gene calls are TRBV30 and TRBJ2-5; the D is unclear. CDR1 GTSNPN and CDR2 SVGIG come from the germline V gene (reference sequence). This CDR3 spans 12 amino acids. Trimming shortened V by 0 bases and J by 7 bases, and 9 bases separated the two germline ends. Written as DNA, the CDR3 is TGTGCCTGGAGTGTACTATCCAGGACCCAGTACTTC. Protein product: CAWSVLSRTQYF.

This clonotype was seen more than once but under ten times. The rearrangement links TRBV5-6 to TRBJ1-1; the D gene is possibly TRBD1 (6 bases). Germline CDR1 reads SGHDT; CDR2 reads YYEEEE. This CDR3 region has 15 residues. Trimming pared 7 bases from V and 0 bases from J, leaving 16 bases between. CDR3 loop: CASSTGATMNTEAFF. The CDR3 nucleotides read TGTGCCAGCTCCACGGGGGCAACCATGAACACTGAAGCTTTCTTT.

The V call is TRBV6-5, the J call TRBJ1-2; D possibly corresponds to TRBD1 (5 bases). The CDR3 spans 14 residues. Germline assignment: CDR1 MNHEY and CDR2 SVGAGI. The germline V and J ends were trimmed by 2 bases and 8 bases, with 15 bases remaining between them. CDR3 coding DNA: TGTGCCAGCAGTTACACGAAGGGGTTAGGAGGCTACACCTTC. This translates into CASSYTKGLGGYTF.

The chain links TRBV15 to TRBJ1-3, with a tentative D call TRBD1 (5 bases). Looked up from germline, CDR1 is LNHNV and CDR2 is YYDKDF (reference sequence). CDR3 size: 14 residues. V was pared by 3 bases and J by 7 bases, with 13 bases between. The CDR3 sequence is CATSSSGIWNTIYF. CDR3 DNA: TGTGCCACCAGCAGCTCAGGGATTTGGAACACCATATATTTT. Looking up the rest from reference TRBV15 and TRBJ1-3 gives the full variable domain: DAMVIQNPRYQVTQFGKPVTLSCSQTLNHNVMYWYQQKSSQAPKLLFHYYDKDFNNEADTPDNFQSRRPNTSFCFLDIRSPGLGDTAMYLCATSSSGIWNTIYFGEGSWLTVV.

This clonotype was detected only a few times. The V call is TRBV11-2, the J call TRBJ1-5; 9 nucleotides line up with TRBD1. Germline CDR1 SGHAT, CDR2 FQNNGV. V lost 1 base, J lost 7 bases, and 2 bases stayed unmatched. CDR3 length: 14 residues. The CDR3 nucleotides are TGTGCCAGCAGCTTAGGGACAGGGGAACAGCCCCAGCATTTT. Amino acids: CASSLGTGEQPQHF.

The chain joins TRBV21-1 to TRBJ2-7. TRBV21-1 is listed as a pseudogene. The CDR3 length is 10 residues. The CDR3 spells CASRRDEQYF. CDR3 coding DNA: TGTGCCAGCAGAAGGGACGAGCAGTACTTC.